The sequence of this T cell receptor (beta chain) was determined in a study of CD8 T cells in Susac syndrome. TCR beta sequencing covered blood CD8+ and CD4+ T cells. Controls comprised healthy donors matched for age and sex. The CD8+ and CD4+ T cells were negatively isolated, with the TEMRA cells enriched by FACS. Roughly 0.45 to 1 ug RNA was reverse transcribed with random hexamers. TCR beta CDR3 was amplified by immunoSEQ covering 54 Vbeta and 13 Jbeta. TCRdb itself ran the immunoSEQ multiplex PCR reads through MiXCR, one entry per CDR3 protein. The repertoire holds about 120,000 distinct CDR3 sequences, with less than 95% as singletons. CDR3 length: 15 amino acids. From germline, CDR1 is LNHNV and CDR2 YYDKDF (reference sequence). Trimming took 0 bases from V and 4 from J, leaving 9 bases between them.

Sequencing was done on a sample of CD4+ T cells from PBMCs. This receptor was obtained from a human donor in good health. This chain links TRBV15 with TRBJ2-2; D possibly corresponds to TRBD1 (5 bases). Here the CDR3 DNA reads TGTGCCACCAGCAGAGACAGGGTGGTCACCGGGGAGCTGTTTTTT. It yields the protein CATSRDRVVTGELFF.